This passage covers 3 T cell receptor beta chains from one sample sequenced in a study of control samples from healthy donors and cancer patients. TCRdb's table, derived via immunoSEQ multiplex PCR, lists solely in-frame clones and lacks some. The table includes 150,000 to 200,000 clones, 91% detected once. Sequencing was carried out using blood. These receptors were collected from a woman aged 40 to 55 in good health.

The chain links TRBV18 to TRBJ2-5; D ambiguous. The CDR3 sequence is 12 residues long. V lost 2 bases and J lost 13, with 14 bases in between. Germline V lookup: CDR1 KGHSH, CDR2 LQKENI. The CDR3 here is CASSPESYDPYF. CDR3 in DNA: TGTGCCAGCTCACCAGAAAGCTACGATCCGTACTTC.

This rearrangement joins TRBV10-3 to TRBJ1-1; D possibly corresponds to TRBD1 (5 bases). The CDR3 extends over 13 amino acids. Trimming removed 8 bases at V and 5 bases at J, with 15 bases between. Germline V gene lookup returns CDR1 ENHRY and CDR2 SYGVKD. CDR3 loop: CAIRRQYRTEAFF. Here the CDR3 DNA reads TGTGCCATCCGTCGACAGTATCGTACTGAAGCTTTCTTT.

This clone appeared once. The CDR3 reads CASSLYGTGGGTEAFF. Here the CDR3 DNA reads TGTGCCAGCAGTTTATATGGGACAGGGGGCGGCACTGAAGCTTTCTTT. The J gene is TRBJ1-1, the V gene TRBV27; 12 bases line up with TRBD1. Germline trimming cut 1 base from V and 4 bases from J; bases unmatched to any gene: 4. The CDR3 runs to 16 residues. The V gene's germline CDR1 is MNHEY and CDR2 SMNVEV (reference sequence).